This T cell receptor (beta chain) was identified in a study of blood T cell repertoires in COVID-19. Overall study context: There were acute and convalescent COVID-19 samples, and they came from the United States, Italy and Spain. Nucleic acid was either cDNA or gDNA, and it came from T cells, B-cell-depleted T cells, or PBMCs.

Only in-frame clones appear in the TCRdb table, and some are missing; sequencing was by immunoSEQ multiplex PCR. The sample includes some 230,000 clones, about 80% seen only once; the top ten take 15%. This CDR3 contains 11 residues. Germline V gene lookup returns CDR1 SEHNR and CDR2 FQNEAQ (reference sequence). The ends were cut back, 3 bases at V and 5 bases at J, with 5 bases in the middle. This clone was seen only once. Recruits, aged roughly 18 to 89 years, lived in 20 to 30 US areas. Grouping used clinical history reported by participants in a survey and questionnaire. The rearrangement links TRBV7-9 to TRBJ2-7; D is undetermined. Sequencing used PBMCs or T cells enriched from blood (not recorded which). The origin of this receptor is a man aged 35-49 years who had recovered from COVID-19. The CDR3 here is CASSFADEQYF. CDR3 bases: TGTGCCAGCAGCTTTGCGGACGAGCAGTACTTC.